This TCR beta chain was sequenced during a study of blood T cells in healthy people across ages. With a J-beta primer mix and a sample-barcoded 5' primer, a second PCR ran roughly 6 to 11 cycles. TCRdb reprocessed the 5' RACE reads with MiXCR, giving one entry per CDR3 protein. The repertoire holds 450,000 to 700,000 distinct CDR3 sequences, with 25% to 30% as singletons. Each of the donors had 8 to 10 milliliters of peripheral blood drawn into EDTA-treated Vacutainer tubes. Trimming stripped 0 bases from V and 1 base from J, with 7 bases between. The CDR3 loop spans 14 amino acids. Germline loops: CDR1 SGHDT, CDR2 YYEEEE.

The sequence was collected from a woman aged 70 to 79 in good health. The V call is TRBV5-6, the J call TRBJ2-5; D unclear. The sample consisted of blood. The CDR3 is CASSLARTQETQYF. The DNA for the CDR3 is TGTGCCAGCAGCTTGGCCAGGACCCAAGAGACCCAGTACTTC. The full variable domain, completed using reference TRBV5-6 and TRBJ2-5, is DAGVTQSPTHLIKTRGQQVTLRCSPKSGHDTVSWYQQALGQGPQFIFQYYEEEERQRGNFPDRFSGHQFPNYSSELNVNALLLGDSALYLCASSLARTQETQYFGPGTRLLVL.